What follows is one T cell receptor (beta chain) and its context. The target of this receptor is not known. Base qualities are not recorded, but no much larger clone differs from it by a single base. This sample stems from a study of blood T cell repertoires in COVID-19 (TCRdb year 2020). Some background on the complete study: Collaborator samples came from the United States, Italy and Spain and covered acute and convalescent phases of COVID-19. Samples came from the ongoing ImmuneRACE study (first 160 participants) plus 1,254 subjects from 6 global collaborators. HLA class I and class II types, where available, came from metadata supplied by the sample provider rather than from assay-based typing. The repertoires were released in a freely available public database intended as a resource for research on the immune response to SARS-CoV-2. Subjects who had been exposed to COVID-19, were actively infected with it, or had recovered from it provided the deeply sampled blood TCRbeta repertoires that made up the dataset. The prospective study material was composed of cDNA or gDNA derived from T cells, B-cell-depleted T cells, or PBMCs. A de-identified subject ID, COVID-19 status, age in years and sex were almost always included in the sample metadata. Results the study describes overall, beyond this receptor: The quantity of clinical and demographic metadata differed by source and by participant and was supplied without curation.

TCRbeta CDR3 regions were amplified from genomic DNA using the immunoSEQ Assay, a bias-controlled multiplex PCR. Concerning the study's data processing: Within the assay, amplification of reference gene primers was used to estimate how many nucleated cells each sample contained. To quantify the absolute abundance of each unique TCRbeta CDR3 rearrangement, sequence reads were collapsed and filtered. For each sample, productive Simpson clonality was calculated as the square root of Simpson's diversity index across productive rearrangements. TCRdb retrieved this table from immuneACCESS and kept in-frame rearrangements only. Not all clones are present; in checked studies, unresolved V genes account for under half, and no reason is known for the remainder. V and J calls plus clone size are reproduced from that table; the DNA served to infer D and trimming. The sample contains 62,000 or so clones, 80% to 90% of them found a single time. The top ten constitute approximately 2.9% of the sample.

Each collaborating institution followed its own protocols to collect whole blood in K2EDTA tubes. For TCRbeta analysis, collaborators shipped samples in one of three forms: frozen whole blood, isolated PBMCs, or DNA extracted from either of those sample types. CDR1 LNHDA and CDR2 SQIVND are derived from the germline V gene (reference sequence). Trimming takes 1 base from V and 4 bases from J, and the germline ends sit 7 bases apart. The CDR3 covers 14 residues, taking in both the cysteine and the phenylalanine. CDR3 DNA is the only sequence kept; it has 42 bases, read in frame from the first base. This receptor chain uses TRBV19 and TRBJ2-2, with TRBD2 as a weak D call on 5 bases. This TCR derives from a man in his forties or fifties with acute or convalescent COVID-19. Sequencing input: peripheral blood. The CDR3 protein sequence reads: CASSIGGPTGELFF. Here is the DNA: TGTGCCAGTAGTATAGGCGGGCCCACCGGGGAGCTGTTTTTT.